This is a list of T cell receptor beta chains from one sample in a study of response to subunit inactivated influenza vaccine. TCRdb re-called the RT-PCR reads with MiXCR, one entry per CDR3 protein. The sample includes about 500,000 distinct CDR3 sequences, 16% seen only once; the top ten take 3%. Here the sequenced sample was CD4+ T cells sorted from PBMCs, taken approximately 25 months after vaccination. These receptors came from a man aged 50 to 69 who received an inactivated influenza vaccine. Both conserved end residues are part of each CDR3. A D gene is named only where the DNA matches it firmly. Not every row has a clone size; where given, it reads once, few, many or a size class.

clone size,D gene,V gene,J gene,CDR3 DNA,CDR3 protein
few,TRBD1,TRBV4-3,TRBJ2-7,TGCGCCAGCAGCCAAGAAGTCGGGACAGGGATGACCGGCGAGCAGTACTTC,CASSQEVGTGMTGEQYF
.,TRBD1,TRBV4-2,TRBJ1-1,TGTGCCAGCAGCCAACAGGGGGGGGACACTGAAGCTTTCTTT,CASSQQGGDTEAFF
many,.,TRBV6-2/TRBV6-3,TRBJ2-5,TGTGCCAGCAGTTTCAGCTCGCGCCCAGGAGAGACCCAGTACTTC,CASSFSSRPGETQYF
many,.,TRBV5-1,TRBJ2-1,TGCGCCAGCAGCTTGAGGAGGGGGGAAATGAACAATGAGCAGTTCTTC,CASSLRRGEMNNEQFF
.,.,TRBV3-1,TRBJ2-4,TGTGCCAGCAGCCATTGGACTTTCAAAAACATTCAGTACTTC,CASSHWTFKNIQYF
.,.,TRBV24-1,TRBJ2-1,TGTGCCACCAGTGCCATCGGTGGAGAGCAGTTCTTC,CATSAIGGEQFF
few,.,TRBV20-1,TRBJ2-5,TGCAGTGCTGCCGGGACGGAAGAGACCCAGTACTTC,CSAAGTEETQYF
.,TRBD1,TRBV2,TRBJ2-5,TGTGCCAGCATGAGACAGGGGGCCTCCTGGGAGACCCAGTACTTC,CASMRQGASWETQYF
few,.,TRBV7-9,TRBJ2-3,TGTGCCAGCAGCTTAGCGCTGGGGCAGGACACAGATACGCAGTATTTT,CASSLALGQDTDTQYF
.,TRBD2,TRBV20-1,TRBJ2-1,TGCAGTGCTAGAGGTCTAGCGGAGGCCCCGGGGTACAATGAGCAGTTCTTC,CSARGLAEAPGYNEQFF
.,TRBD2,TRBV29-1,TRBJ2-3,TGCAGCGTCGGACTAGCGCCTAGCACAGATACGCAGTATTTT,CSVGLAPSTDTQYF
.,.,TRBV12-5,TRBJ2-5,TGTGCTAGTGGTTCAGGGCCGGAGACCCAGTACTTC,CASGSGPETQYF
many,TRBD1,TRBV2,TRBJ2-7,TGTGCCAGCATCGTCGACAGGGCGAGCTCCTACGAGCAGTACTTC,CASIVDRASSYEQYF